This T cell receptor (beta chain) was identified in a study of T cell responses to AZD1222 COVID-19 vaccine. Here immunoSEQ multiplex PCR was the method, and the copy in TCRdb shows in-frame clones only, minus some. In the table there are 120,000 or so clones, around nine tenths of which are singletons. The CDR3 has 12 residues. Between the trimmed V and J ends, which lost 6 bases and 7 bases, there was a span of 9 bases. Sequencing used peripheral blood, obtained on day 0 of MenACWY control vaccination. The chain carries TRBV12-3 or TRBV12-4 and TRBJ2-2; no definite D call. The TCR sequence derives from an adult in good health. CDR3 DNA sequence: TGTGCCAGCAGATCCACCGGCGGGGAGCTGTTTTTT. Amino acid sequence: CASRSTGGELFF.